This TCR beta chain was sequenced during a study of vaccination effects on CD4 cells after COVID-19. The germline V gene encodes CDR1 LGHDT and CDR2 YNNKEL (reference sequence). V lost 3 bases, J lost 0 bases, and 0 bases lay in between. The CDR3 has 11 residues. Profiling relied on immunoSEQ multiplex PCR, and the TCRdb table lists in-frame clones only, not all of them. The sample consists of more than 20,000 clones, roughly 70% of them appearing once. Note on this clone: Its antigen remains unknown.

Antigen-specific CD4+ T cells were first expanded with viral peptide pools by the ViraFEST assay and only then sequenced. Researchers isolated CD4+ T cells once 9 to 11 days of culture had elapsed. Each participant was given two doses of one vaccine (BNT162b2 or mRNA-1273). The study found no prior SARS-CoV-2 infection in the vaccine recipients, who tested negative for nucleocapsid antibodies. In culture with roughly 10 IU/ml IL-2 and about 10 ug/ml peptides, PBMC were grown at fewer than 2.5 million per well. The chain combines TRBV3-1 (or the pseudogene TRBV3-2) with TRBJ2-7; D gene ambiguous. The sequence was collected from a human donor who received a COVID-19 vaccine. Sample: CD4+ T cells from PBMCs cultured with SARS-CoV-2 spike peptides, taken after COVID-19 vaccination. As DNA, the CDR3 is TGTGCCAGCAGCCACTCCTACGAGCAGTACTTC. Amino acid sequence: CASSHSYEQYF.